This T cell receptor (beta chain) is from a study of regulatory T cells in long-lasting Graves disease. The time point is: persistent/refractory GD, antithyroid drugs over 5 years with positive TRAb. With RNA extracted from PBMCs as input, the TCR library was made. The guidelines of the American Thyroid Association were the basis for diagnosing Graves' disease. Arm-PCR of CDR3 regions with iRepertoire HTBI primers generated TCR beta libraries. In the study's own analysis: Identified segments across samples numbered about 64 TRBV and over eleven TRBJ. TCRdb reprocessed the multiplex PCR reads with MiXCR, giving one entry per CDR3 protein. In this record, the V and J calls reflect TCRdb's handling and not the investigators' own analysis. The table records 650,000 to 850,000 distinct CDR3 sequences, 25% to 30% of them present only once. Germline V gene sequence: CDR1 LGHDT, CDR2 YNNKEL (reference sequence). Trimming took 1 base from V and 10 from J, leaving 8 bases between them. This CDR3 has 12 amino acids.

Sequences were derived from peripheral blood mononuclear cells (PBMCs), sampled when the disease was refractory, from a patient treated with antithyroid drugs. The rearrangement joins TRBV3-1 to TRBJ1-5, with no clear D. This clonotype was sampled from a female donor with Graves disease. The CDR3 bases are TGTGCCAGCAGCCAAGTGGGTGGACCCCAGCATTTT. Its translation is CASSQVGGPQHF.